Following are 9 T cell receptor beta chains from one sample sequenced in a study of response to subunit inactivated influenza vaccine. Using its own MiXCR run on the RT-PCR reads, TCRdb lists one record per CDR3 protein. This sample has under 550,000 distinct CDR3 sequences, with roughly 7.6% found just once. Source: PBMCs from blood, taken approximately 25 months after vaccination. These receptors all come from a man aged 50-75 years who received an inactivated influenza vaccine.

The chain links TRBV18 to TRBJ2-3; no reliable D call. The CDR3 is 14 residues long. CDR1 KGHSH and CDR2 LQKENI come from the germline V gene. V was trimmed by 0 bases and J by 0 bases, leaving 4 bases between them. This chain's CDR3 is CASSPPVSTDTQYF. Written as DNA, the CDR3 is TGTGCCAGCTCACCACCTGTCAGCACAGATACGCAGTATTTT.

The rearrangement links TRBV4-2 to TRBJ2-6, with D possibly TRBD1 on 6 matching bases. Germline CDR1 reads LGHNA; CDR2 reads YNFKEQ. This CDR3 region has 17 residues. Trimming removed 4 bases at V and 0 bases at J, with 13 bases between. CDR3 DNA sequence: TGTGCCAGCAGCCCAACGACAGGATCCTCTGGGGCCAACGTCCTGACTTTC. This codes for CASSPTTGSSGANVLTF.

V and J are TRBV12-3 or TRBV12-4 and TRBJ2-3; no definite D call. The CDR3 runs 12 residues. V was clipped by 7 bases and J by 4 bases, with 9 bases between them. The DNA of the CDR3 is TGTGCCAGCACCGCGTGGGCAGATACGCAGTATTTT. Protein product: CASTAWADTQYF.

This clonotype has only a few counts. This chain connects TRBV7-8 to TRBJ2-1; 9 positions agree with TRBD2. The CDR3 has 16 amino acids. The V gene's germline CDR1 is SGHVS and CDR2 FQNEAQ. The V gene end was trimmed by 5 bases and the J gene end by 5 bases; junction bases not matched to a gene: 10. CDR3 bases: TGTGCCAGCAGCAGTAGGGCTAGCGGGGTAGACAATGAGCAGTTCTTC. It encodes CASSSRASGVDNEQFF.

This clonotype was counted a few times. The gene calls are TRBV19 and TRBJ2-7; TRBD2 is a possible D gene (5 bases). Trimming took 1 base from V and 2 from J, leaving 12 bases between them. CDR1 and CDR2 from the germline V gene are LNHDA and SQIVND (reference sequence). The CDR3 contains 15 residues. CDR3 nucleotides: TGTGCCAGTAGTATAGGCCGGGGAGTAACCTACGAGCAGTACTTC. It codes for CASSIGRGVTYEQYF.

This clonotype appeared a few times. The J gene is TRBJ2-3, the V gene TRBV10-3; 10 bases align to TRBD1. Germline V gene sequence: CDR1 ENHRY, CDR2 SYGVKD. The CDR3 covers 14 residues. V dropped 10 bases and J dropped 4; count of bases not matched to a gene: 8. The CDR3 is CATRPGQGSDTQYF. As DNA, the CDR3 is TGTGCCACCCGCCCGGGACAGGGGTCAGATACGCAGTATTTT.

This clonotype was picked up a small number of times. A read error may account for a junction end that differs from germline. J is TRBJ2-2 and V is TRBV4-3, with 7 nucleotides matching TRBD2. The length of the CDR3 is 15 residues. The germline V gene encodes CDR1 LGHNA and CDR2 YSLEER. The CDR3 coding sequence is TGCGCCAGCAGCCAAGATTGGAGCCAAGGGAGGGCCCTCCTTTTT. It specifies CASSQDWSQGRALLF.

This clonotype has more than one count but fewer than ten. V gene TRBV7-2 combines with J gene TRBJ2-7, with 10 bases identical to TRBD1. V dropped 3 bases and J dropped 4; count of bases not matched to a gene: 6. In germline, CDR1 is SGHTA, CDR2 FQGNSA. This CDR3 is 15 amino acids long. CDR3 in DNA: TGTGCCAGCAGCTTGCGACAGGGGGCCGAGTACGAGCAGTACTTC. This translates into CASSLRQGAEYEQYF.

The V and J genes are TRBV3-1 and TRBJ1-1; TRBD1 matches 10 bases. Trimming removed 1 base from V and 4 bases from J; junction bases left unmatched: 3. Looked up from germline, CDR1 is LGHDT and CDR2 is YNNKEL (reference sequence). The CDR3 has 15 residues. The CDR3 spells CASSQGTGGITEAFF. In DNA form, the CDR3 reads TGTGCCAGCAGCCAAGGGACAGGGGGTATCACTGAAGCTTTCTTT.